A selection of T cell receptor beta chains follows, all from one sample in a study of T cells expressing NK-cell markers. With the 5' RACE reads reprocessed, TCRdb shows one record per CDR3 protein and no DNA. The sample's table shows hundreds of thousands of distinct CDR3 sequences. The sample consisted of blood T cells: a sorted CD56 or NKG2C T cell subset, CD4+ or CD8+ T cells, or bulk PBMC T cells (not recorded which). The receptors were gathered from a woman between 18 and 70 years old in good health. The CDR3 runs from the conserved cysteine through the conserved F or W.

V gene	J gene	CDR3 protein
TRBV2	TRBJ2-3	CASRTTDTQYF
TRBV4-3	TRBJ1-2	CASSQGATFYGYTF
TRBV2	TRBJ2-2	CASEGLAGSMAGELFF
TRBV12-3/TRBV12-4	TRBJ1-1	CASSLDLPGGEAFF
TRBV20-1	TRBJ1-5	CSARRGTNQPQHF
TRBV12-3/TRBV12-4	TRBJ2-7	CASRSGLAWIEQYF
TRBV4-3	TRBJ1-1	CASSSKVRGTEAFF
TRBV20-1	TRBJ1-4	CSAGVLTTNEKLFF
TRBV6-5	TRBJ1-2	CASSYSGGEDCF
TRBV5-1	TRBJ2-4	CASSLGREIKNIQYF
TRBV6-1	TRBJ1-1	CASSRQQGSYTEAFF
TRBV12-3/TRBV12-4	TRBJ2-1	CASSFGFGEQFF
TRBV20-1	TRBJ2-1	CSANSGTSGYNEQFF
TRBV18	TRBJ2-5	CASSPPGSLQETQYF
TRBV29-1	TRBJ2-7	CSVYGGLNYEQYF
TRBV6-2/TRBV6-3	TRBJ2-1	CASSYGLGIEVF
TRBV3-1	TRBJ2-1	CASSQRGALRGEQFF
TRBV7-2	TRBJ1-5	CASSLEGYSNQPQHF
TRBV25-1	TRBJ2-7	CASSDPGTGIEQYF
TRBV12-3/TRBV12-4	TRBJ1-5	CASSAAGLSNQPQHF
TRBV11-2	TRBJ2-2	CASGRTRNTGELFF
TRBV2	TRBJ2-3	CASSVRDRDTFTDTQYF
TRBV11-1	TRBJ2-1	CASSPPDRPWIPVGDYNEQFF
TRBV7-3	TRBJ2-1	CASSLNPGEANNEQFF
TRBV7-9	TRBJ2-1	CASITASGGYGNEQFF
TRBV18	TRBJ1-3	CASSPSRESSGNTIYF
TRBV4-2	TRBJ1-3	CASSRASDAQGNTIYF
TRBV7-3	TRBJ2-7	CASSLKTGGEQYF
TRBV10-3	TRBJ2-5	CATGLARETQYF